The 24 T cell receptor beta chains given below trace back to one sample, sequenced in a study of T cell responses to AZD1222 COVID-19 vaccine. Sequencing used immunoSEQ multiplex PCR; TCRdb keeps in-frame clones, though not all of them. The sample yields around 130,000 clones, 88% seen once. The sample was peripheral blood, taken 28 days after the second AZD1222 dose. The receptors were sampled from an adult who received the AZD1222 COVID-19 vaccine.

The rearrangement uses TRBV5-1 and TRBJ1-1, with no clear D. The CDR3 runs to 14 residues. Trimming stripped 2 bases from V and 3 bases from J, with 11 bases between. Germline V gives CDR1 SGHRS, CDR2 YFSETQ. The CDR3 nucleotides are TGCGCCAGCAGCTTTGGAAACGTGGACACTGAAGCTTTCTTT. Protein product: CASSFGNVDTEAFF.

V and J are TRBV14 and TRBJ2-7; weak D call: TRBD1 (6 bases). The CDR3 runs to 15 residues. The germline V gene has CDR1 SGHDN and CDR2 FVKESK. V was clipped by 3 bases and J by 3 bases, with 15 bases between them. The CDR3 bases are TGTGCCAGCAGCCATCGAGTGGGACAAATCTACGAGCAGTACTTC. Translating gives CASSHRVGQIYEQYF.

This chain uses TRBV5-6 with TRBJ2-2, with 10 positions matching TRBD2. CDR1 is SGHDT, CDR2 YYEEEE, per germline. Trimming at V came to 1 base and at J to 1 base, leaving 1 base not matched to a gene. The CDR3 contains 16 residues. The CDR3, as DNA: TGTGCCAGCAGCTTGTTAGCGGGGGGGAACACCGGGGAGCTGTTTTTT. Residues: CASSLLAGGNTGELFF.

This chain joins TRBV29-1 and TRBJ1-5; D is uncertain. The V end lost 7 bases, the J end lost 4 bases, and 11 bases lay between the germline ends. Germline CDR1 is SQVTM and CDR2 is ANQGSEA. This CDR3 contains 12 residues. As DNA, the CDR3 is TGCAGCGCCCAGGCGGGAAATCAGCCCCAGCATTTT. This encodes CSAQAGNQPQHF.

This rearrangement joins TRBV10-3 to TRBJ1-1; the match to TRBD1 covers 9 bases. Germline V CDR1 and CDR2: ENHRY, SYGVKD. Losses at the gene ends were 6 bases for V and 2 bases for J; bases not matched to a gene: 1. The length of the CDR3 is 13 residues. The CDR3 DNA is TGTGCCATCAGGGACAGGGGTAACACTGAAGCTTTCTTT. Encoded protein: CAIRDRGNTEAFF.

The chain carries TRBV27 and TRBJ2-1; 10 bases are a match to TRBD2. Losses at the gene ends were 2 bases for V and 9 bases for J; bases not matched to a gene: 7. Germline assignment: CDR1 MNHEY and CDR2 SMNVEV (reference sequence). This CDR3 has 15 residues. CDR3 DNA sequence: TGTGCCAGCAGTTTAGCTAGCGGGAGAAGGGGTGAGCAGTTCTTC. Translating it yields CASSLASGRRGEQFF.

This clone has just a few counts. The chain couples TRBV6-5 to TRBJ1-4; weak D call: TRBD1 (5 bases). The ends were cut back, 6 bases at V and 5 bases at J, with 16 bases in the middle. The CDR3 has 15 amino acids. In germline, CDR1 is MNHEY, CDR2 SVGAGI. The CDR3 DNA reads TGTGCCAGCAGCCCAACGGGGTGGGACAATGAAAAACTGTTTTTT. Its protein is CASSPTGWDNEKLFF.

This clone has only one observation. V usage is TRBV3-1 (or the pseudogene TRBV3-2) and J usage is TRBJ1-5; D is ambiguous. CDR3 length equals 16 residues. Deletions cut 0 bases from V and 7 bases from J, with 16 bases between. Germline assignment: CDR1 LGHDT and CDR2 YNNKEL (reference sequence). The CDR3 bases are TGTGCCAGCAGCCAAGATGTTTCGGGGTCTGGACAGCCCCAGCATTTT. This translates into CASSQDVSGSGQPQHF.

This chain uses TRBV2 with TRBJ2-3, with D hard to call. This CDR3 comprises 13 residues. Germline V CDR1 and CDR2: SNHLY, FYNNEI. V dropped 1 base and J dropped 4 bases, with 6 bases sitting between them. CDR3 in amino acids: CASSEEMADTQYF. CDR3 nucleotides: TGTGCCAGCAGTGAAGAAATGGCAGATACGCAGTATTTT.

The genes are TRBV7-3 and TRBJ2-3; D not certain. Trimming cost V 2 bases and J 2 bases, with 5 bases left between them. Per germline, CDR1 SGHTA and CDR2 FQGTGA. This CDR3 contains 13 residues. CDR3 protein: CASSLGVTDTQYF. The CDR3 DNA reads as TGTGCCAGCAGCTTAGGGGTCACAGATACGCAGTATTTT. Full variable domain (missing parts from reference TRBV7-3 and TRBJ2-3): GAGVSQTPSNKVTEKGKYVELRCDPISGHTALYWYRQSLGQGPEFLIYFQGTGAADDSGLPNDRFFAVRPEGSVSTLKIQRTERGDSAVYLCASSLGVTDTQYFGPGTRLTVL.

The J gene is TRBJ2-7, the V gene TRBV2; 7 bases line up with TRBD2. Germline V gene lookup returns CDR1 SNHLY and CDR2 FYNNEI. The CDR3 spans 12 residues. J gave up 7 bases and V 3 bases, and 3 bases lay outside the gene matches. CDR3 bases: TGTGCCAGCAGTGAGCGGGGGTGGGAGCAGTACTTC. Protein: CASSERGWEQYF.

The chain has TRBV5-4 and TRBJ1-1; D ambiguous. CDR3 length: 14 amino acids. V was cut by 3 bases and J by 4 bases, with 13 bases left in between. Germline V gene lookup returns CDR1 SGHNT and CDR2 YYREEE (reference sequence). CDR3 sequence: CASSSPASGTEAFF. CDR3 nucleotides: TGTGCCAGCAGCTCCCCAGCCAGCGGCACTGAAGCTTTCTTT.

This chain uses TRBV4-1 with TRBJ1-4; D is ambiguous. Germline V lookup: CDR1 MGHRA, CDR2 YSYEKL. Trimming took 3 bases from V and 7 from J, leaving 9 bases between them. CDR3 size: 13 residues. For the CDR3, the DNA is TGCGCCAGCAGCCAGATATGGGGTGAAAAACTGTTTTTT. This translates into CASSQIWGEKLFF.

The chain links TRBV27 to TRBJ2-7, with TRBD1 matching over 8 bases. CDR3 length equals 15 residues. The germline V gene encodes CDR1 MNHEY and CDR2 SMNVEV (reference sequence). V lost 2 bases, J lost 5 bases, and 8 bases stayed unmatched. The chain's CDR3 is CASSLGWTGFNEQYF. In nucleotides, the CDR3 is TGTGCCAGCAGTTTAGGTTGGACAGGGTTCAACGAGCAGTACTTC.

This rearrangement joins TRBV11-2 to TRBJ2-1, with 9 bases lining up with TRBD2. The J segment lost 10 bases and the V segment lost 5 bases, leaving 6 bases of the junction unmatched. CDR1 SGHAT and CDR2 FQNNGV come from the germline V gene. The CDR3 sequence is 13 residues long. The CDR3 spells CASSILLAGEQFF. Here the CDR3 DNA reads TGTGCCAGCAGCATCCTACTAGCGGGCGAGCAGTTCTTC. Together with reference TRBV11-2 and TRBJ2-1, the CDR3 gives the full variable domain: EAGVAQSPRYKIIEKRQSVAFWCNPISGHATLYWYQQILGQGPKLLIQFQNNGVVDDSQLPKDRFSAERLKGVDSTLKIQPAKLEDSAVYLCASSILLAGEQFFGPGTRLTVL.

The V gene is TRBV24-1, the J gene TRBJ2-3; 8 nucleotides match TRBD1. This CDR3 is built from 13 residues. Trimming at V came to 7 bases and at J to 2 bases, leaving 1 base not matched to a gene. Germline V lookup: CDR1 KGHDR, CDR2 SFDVKD. CDR3 amino acids: CATSRGHTDTQYF. The CDR3 DNA reads as TGTGCCACCAGCAGGGGGCACACAGATACGCAGTATTTT.

This clone was seen a handful of times. This chain connects TRBV7-2 to TRBJ2-1; 10 bases align to TRBD2. Losses at the gene ends were 2 bases for V and 1 base for J; bases not matched to a gene: 8. This CDR3 region has 18 residues. Germline CDR1 and CDR2: SGHTA and FQGNSA. CDR3 protein: CASSLSSSGGFSYNEQFF. The CDR3 region has the DNA TGTGCCAGCAGCTTAAGTTCTAGCGGGGGCTTTTCCTACAATGAGCAGTTCTTC.

This chain connects TRBV10-3 to TRBJ1-4; D remains unclear. The CDR3 is 14 amino acids. Germline V CDR1 and CDR2: ENHRY, SYGVKD. V lost 3 bases and J 7 bases, leaving 12 bases between the germline ends. The CDR3 loop reads CAISDRGRGEKLFF. The CDR3 bases are TGTGCCATCAGTGATCGGGGAAGAGGTGAAAAACTGTTTTTT.

This clone was counted a single time. V is TRBV7-6 and J is TRBJ2-3, with 7 positions matching TRBD2. The CDR3 runs 13 residues. Losses at the gene ends were 5 bases for V and 5 bases for J; bases not matched to a gene: 4. Germline V gene data show CDR1 as SGHVS and CDR2 as FNYEAQ. The CDR3 spells CASSRERGDTQYF. In DNA, the CDR3 is TGTGCCAGCAGCCGAGAGCGGGGAGATACGCAGTATTTT.

This clone showed up just once. The chain uses TRBV6-5 and TRBJ1-5; D is uncertain. Germline lookup yields CDR1 MNHEY and CDR2 SVGAGI. V gave up 0 bases and J gave up 11 bases, with 11 bases separating them. CDR3 length: 13 residues. As DNA, the CDR3 is TGTGCCAGCAGTTACTCGGTCGGTTGGGCCCAGCATTTT. Translation: CASSYSVGWAQHF.

On this clone itself: Relative to the germline gene, one junction end is altered; a read error may explain this. V usage is TRBV5-1 and J usage is TRBJ1-6; no firm D call. The CDR3 length is 13 residues. Germline loops: CDR1 SGHRS, CDR2 YFSETQ. CDR3 loop: CASSVTPGHNPQF. The CDR3 coding sequence is TGCGCCAGCAGCGTCACTCCGGGCCATAACCCACAATTT.

The rearrangement links TRBV6-2 or TRBV6-3 to TRBJ1-1, with D unclear. V was pared by 4 bases and J by 4 bases, with 10 bases between. The length of the CDR3 is 13 residues. Germline V gene data show CDR1 as MNHEY and CDR2 as SVGEGT. CDR3 protein: CASSLEFPTEAFF. Written as DNA, the CDR3 is TGTGCCAGCAGTTTGGAGTTTCCCACTGAAGCTTTCTTT.

The chain joins TRBV6-5 to TRBJ1-5, with 8 bases aligning to TRBD1. Unmatched junction bases numbered 5, after V lost 1 base and J lost 3 bases. Germline V lookup: CDR1 MNHEY, CDR2 SVGAGI. CDR3 length equals 16 residues. The CDR3 is CASSYYGQGLNQPQHF. CDR3 sequence (DNA): TGTGCCAGCAGTTACTATGGACAGGGCCTCAATCAGCCCCAGCATTTT.

V is TRBV3-1 (or the pseudogene TRBV3-2) and J is TRBJ2-5; no clear D. Trimming shortened V by 4 bases and J by 7 bases, and 13 bases separated the two germline ends. CDR3 size: 13 residues. Germline V gives CDR1 LGHDT, CDR2 YNNKEL (reference sequence). The CDR3 DNA follows: TGTGCCAGCAGCCGCCAAGTGTCTTGGACCCAGTACTTC. Translating it yields CASSRQVSWTQYF.